This entry lists 9 T cell receptor beta chains sequenced from one sample in a study of Tregs in tolerant kidney transplant recipients (dated by TCRdb to between 2018 and 2021). Library preparation employed the immunoSEQ multiplex PCR assay. Entries here come from immuneACCESS through TCRdb and include only in-frame sequences with V and J called. Some clones fail to appear in such tables; in the studies checked, an unresolved V gene covers under half of the shortfall, and the cause of the remainder is unknown. The table for this sample records tens of thousands of clones. The ten largest clones capture approximately 0.81% of the sample. The time point label on this specimen signifies: blood sample drawn before combined kidney and bone marrow transplant. The sample in question was CD4+ T cells from blood, obtained before the transplant. These TCRs come from a human donor who received a combined kidney and bone marrow transplant.

In the case of this clone: Coverage ceases 3 residues before the CDR3 finishes, and the germline J gene fills in the end. The chain has TRBV29-1 and TRBJ2-7; 9 nucleotides agree with TRBD1. Germline assignment: CDR1 SQVTM and CDR2 ANQGSEA. The J segment lost 5 bases and the V segment lost 6 bases, leaving 5 bases of the junction unmatched. This CDR3 spans 12 amino acids. The chain's CDR3 is CSVTGDRDEQYF. CDR3 DNA (partial): TGCAGCGTCACGGGGGACAGGGACGAG.

Comment on this clone: The read is 3 residues too short to cover the CDR3 end, so that end is filled in from the germline J gene. V is TRBV10-3 and J is TRBJ2-6; D possibly corresponds to TRBD2 (6 bases). Trimming pared 6 bases from V and 0 bases from J, leaving 18 bases between. CDR3 length: 18 amino acids. Germline CDR1 is ENHRY and CDR2 is SYGVKD. The CDR3 loop is CAISQPGLLRSGANVLTF. Partial CDR3 DNA: TGTGCCATCAGCCAACCGGGACTTCTACGCTCTGGGGCCAACGTC.

Comments on this clone: The read ends 3 residues before the CDR3 terminus; that terminus is restored from the germline J gene. This rearrangement joins TRBV11-2 to TRBJ2-5; D is possibly TRBD2 (6 bases). Deletions cut 5 bases from V and 6 bases from J, with 19 bases between. This CDR3 contains 15 residues. From germline, CDR1 is SGHAT and CDR2 FQNNGV. The CDR3 loop reads CASSRSGVVGKTQYF. Incomplete CDR3 DNA: TGTGCCAGCAGCCGATCGGGGGTGGTGGGGAAGACC.

With regard to this clone: The CDR3 end lies 3 residues beyond the end of the read and is filled in from the germline J gene. The genes are TRBV2 and TRBJ1-2; D is unclear. CDR1 SNHLY and CDR2 FYNNEI come from the germline V gene. V was pared by 4 bases and J by 0 bases, with 9 bases between. CDR3 length equals 14 residues. The chain's CDR3 is CASSASFTNYGYTF. The sequenced CDR3 bases are TGTGCCAGCAGTGCGTCCTTTACTAACTATGGC.

A remark on this clone: The CDR3 extends 3 residues past the end of the read, so its final part is completed from the germline J gene. The chain joins TRBV19 to TRBJ2-7, with D perhaps matching TRBD2 (7 bases). CDR1 is LNHDA, CDR2 SQIVND, per germline (reference sequence). The CDR3 is 17 residues long. Deletions cut 2 bases from V and 3 bases from J, with 20 bases between. The DNA read from the CDR3 is TGTGCCAGTAGTATATACAGGGCGGGGGACGGGGGCTACGAG. It is translated as CASSIYRAGDGGYE. The full-length CDR3 reads as CASSIYRAGDGGYEQYF.

In regard to this clone: The read ends 3 residues shy of where the CDR3 ends; the end is completed using the germline J gene. This rearrangement joins TRBV7-4 to TRBJ2-1, with 9 bases identical to TRBD1. V was clipped by 8 bases and J by 6 bases; unmatched bases: 14. This CDR3 has 16 residues. Looked up from germline, CDR1 is SGHVT and CDR2 is SQSDAQ. The sequenced CDR3 bases are TGTGCCAGCTTTTACGTCCCGGGGACAGGGACCAATGAG. This encodes CASFYVPGTGTNE. The CDR3 as a whole reads CASFYVPGTGTNEQFF.

Details on this clone: Coverage ceases 3 residues before the CDR3 finishes, and the germline J gene fills in the end. This rearrangement joins TRBV5-6 to TRBJ2-5; TRBD1 matches at 10 bases. This CDR3 is 15 amino acids long. Germline V lookup: CDR1 SGHDT, CDR2 YYEEEE. Trimming took 4 bases from V and 2 from J; bases not matched to a gene: 5. The CDR3 here is CASSPDRGLQETQYF. The part of the CDR3 DNA that was read is TGTGCCAGCAGCCCGGACAGGGGGTTACAAGAGACC.

A remark on this clone: The read is 3 residues too short to cover the CDR3 end, so that end is filled in from the germline J gene. This rearrangement joins TRBV19 to TRBJ2-3; 8 positions match TRBD2. CDR1 and CDR2 (germline): LNHDA, SQIVND (reference sequence). Losses at the gene ends were 4 bases for V and 6 bases for J; bases not matched to a gene: 9. CDR3 length equals 15 residues. Partial CDR3 DNA: TGTGCCAGTAGTAGACTAGCGACCGTCGGTGATACG. It yields the protein CASSRLATVGDT. The entire CDR3 protein reads CASSRLATVGDTQYF.

On this clone itself: The read falls 3 residues short of the CDR3 end, and the missing part is taken from the germline J gene. V gene TRBV20-1 combines with J gene TRBJ2-6, with 11 bases that match TRBD1. The CDR3 is made up of 17 amino acids. Trimming removed 2 bases from V and 7 bases from J; junction bases left unmatched: 10. The V gene's germline CDR1 is DFQATT and CDR2 SNEGSKA (reference sequence). Here the CDR3 reads CSARSGTGGASANVLTF. The sequenced part of the CDR3 DNA is TGCAGTGCTAGATCGGGGACAGGGGGGGCAAGTGCCAACGTC.